This TCR beta chain is from a study of human T cells and chemical hapten exposure. Notes on the study in general: Patch test score tracked positively with PT1 expanded TCR counts. Because all patients had alopecia, their immune responses might differ from healthy ones. Compared to controls, expanded TCRs made significantly more large clusters of similar CDR3s.

V trimming: 5 bases; J trimming: 4 bases; junction bases outside the gene matches: 10. Germline V gene sequence: CDR1 SGHTA, CDR2 FQGNSA. The CDR3 totals 15 residues. In TCRdb, the RACE reads were re-called with MiXCR into one record per CDR3 protein. The sample records 100,000 or so distinct CDR3 sequences, 11% being singletons. At least ten counts were recorded for this clonotype. No antigen is known for it. Specified time point: patch test 1, 2 weeks after DPC sensitization. Treatment given: therapeutic diphenylcyclopropenone sensitization with weekly scalp DPC. Sample: whole blood, taken in connection with sensitization to the hapten diphenylcyclopropenone (DPC). This receptor was identified in a woman between 40 and 50 years old with alopecia areata. Some clones in this sample may be carry-over from other donors' samples. The chain employs TRBV7-2 and TRBJ1-2, with 7 nucleotides matching TRBD1. The CDR3 sequence: CASSTGQARIYGYTF. The CDR3 DNA reads TGTGCCAGCAGCACAGGACAGGCAAGAATCTATGGCTACACCTTC.